Sequencing of this T cell receptor (beta chain) was carried out in a study of T cell responses to AZD1222 COVID-19 vaccine. The study's findings and limits: White British ancestry dominated among donors, who included more females, and clonal diversity was possibly underestimated.

Turning to this clone: The antigen remains unidentified.

Timing groups of about 4 and about 12 weeks for second doses were pooled. V was clipped by 6 bases and J by 7 bases, with 10 bases between them. CDR1 and CDR2 (germline): LNHDA, SQIVND (reference sequence). The CDR3 sequence is 13 residues long. The protocol was immunoSEQ multiplex PCR, while the TCRdb copy is restricted to in-frame clones and leaves out a portion. Here the sample spans some 150,000 clones, approximately 90% being singletons. The sequencing here drew on peripheral blood, taken 28 days after the second AZD1222 dose. The TCR sequence derives from an adult who received the AZD1222 COVID-19 vaccine. The chain links TRBV19 to TRBJ1-6, with D hard to call. The CDR3 here is CASRGGQNSPLHF. As DNA, the CDR3 is TGTGCCAGTAGGGGTGGTCAGAATTCACCCCTCCACTTT. The whole variable domain, remainder taken from reference TRBV19 and TRBJ1-6, is DGGITQSPKYLFRKEGQNVTLSCEQNLNHDAMYWYRQDPGQGLRLIYYSQIVNDFQKGDIAEGYSVSREKKESFPLTVTSAQKNPTAFYLCASRGGQNSPLHFGNGTRLTVT.